The present TCR beta chain was sequenced within a study of T cell changes during pregnancy in multiple sclerosis. The assay was immunoSEQ multiplex PCR, and TCRdb's table has in-frame clones only and misses some. The sample contains roughly 60,000 clones, about 90% of which appear only once. Trimming left V 0 bases short and J 1 base short, with 12 bases between. Germline CDR1 reads SGHRS; CDR2 reads YFSETQ. The CDR3 loop spans 16 amino acids. This sequence was found in a female donor with multiple sclerosis, enrolled in a pregnancy study. This material consisted of CD4+ T cells from peripheral blood mononuclear cells, taken in the first trimester of pregnancy. The V call is TRBV5-1, the J call TRBJ2-3; TRBD1 is a possible D gene (5 bases). Written as DNA, the CDR3 is TGCGCCAGCAGCTTGGAGGGGATTCGCGGCACAGATACGCAGTATTTT. Residues: CASSLEGIRGTDTQYF.